The 23 T cell receptor beta chains below all came from one sample that was sequenced in a study of cytomegalovirus exposure and HLA in healthy donors. The PCR had 60 Vbeta and 13 Jbeta primers. Assay used: immunoSEQ multiplex PCR; TCRdb lists only in-frame clones, some missing. This table holds 100,000 or so clones, 83% found once. The sequencing input was PBMCs. The receptor source for this set is a man aged 18 to 29 in good health and CMV-seronegative.

The chain's CDR3 is CASSLGTGGENTIYF. DNA of the CDR3: TGCGCCAGCAGCCTGGGAACAGGGGGCGAAAACACCATATATTTT. This chain joins TRBV4-3 and TRBJ1-3, with 9 positions matching TRBD1. The CDR3 runs 15 residues. The V and J ends lost 4 bases and 6 bases, in that order; junction bases with no gene match: 7. Germline loops: CDR1 LGHNA, CDR2 YSLEER.

This chain joins TRBV7-9 and TRBJ2-3; the match to TRBD2 covers 7 bases. This CDR3 region has 12 residues. V shed 3 bases, J shed 8 bases, and the junction held 2 bases outside the gene matches. Germline CDR1 reads SEHNR; CDR2 reads FQNEAQ (reference sequence). The CDR3 loop reads CASSLGGTTQYF. For the CDR3, the DNA is TGTGCCAGCAGCTTGGGAGGGACTACGCAGTATTTT.

The DNA for the CDR3 is TGTGCCAGCAGCACTACCGGGGACTACCCTGGCGGGGTAGATGAGCAGTTCTTC. Amino acid sequence: CASSTTGDYPGGVDEQFF. The rearrangement links TRBV2 to TRBJ2-1; 7 bases agree with TRBD2. The germline CDR1 and CDR2 sequences are SNHLY and FYNNEI. The CDR3 covers 18 residues. The ends lost 6 bases at V and 8 bases at J; junction bases unmatched: 22. Full variable domain (missing parts from reference TRBV2 and TRBJ2-1): EPEVTQTPSHQVTQMGQEVILRCVPISNHLYFYWYRQILGQKVEFLVSFYNNEISEKSEIFDDQFSVERPDGSNFTLKIRSTKLEDSAMYFCASSTTGDYPGGVDEQFFGPGTRLTVL.

The chain joins TRBV27 to TRBJ2-5, with TRBD2 matching 8 bases. Germline CDR1 MNHEY, CDR2 SMNVEV (reference sequence). The CDR3 runs 17 residues. V was pared by 2 bases and J by 5 bases, with 13 bases of the junction left unmatched. The CDR3 reads CASSLQGLTSAGETQYF. CDR3 bases: TGTGCCAGCAGTTTACAAGGACTGACTAGCGCGGGGGAGACCCAGTACTTC.

The chain has TRBV29-1 and TRBJ1-1; TRBD1 matches at 7 bases. V lost 7 bases, J lost 5 bases, and 4 bases stayed unmatched. Germline CDR1 reads SQVTM; CDR2 reads ANQGSEA. The CDR3 runs to 11 residues. This CDR3 reads CSEEQGTEAFF. The CDR3 DNA is TGCAGCGAGGAACAGGGGACTGAAGCTTTCTTT.

V usage is TRBV28 and J usage is TRBJ2-1, with TRBD2 matching 9 bases. The CDR3 has 14 residues. Losses at the gene ends were 3 bases for V and 5 bases for J; bases not matched to a gene: 2. Germline values: CDR1 MDHEN, CDR2 SYDVKM. The CDR3 reads CASSFSGRHNEQFF. CDR3 sequence (DNA): TGTGCCAGCAGTTTTAGCGGGAGACACAATGAGCAGTTCTTC.

The genes are TRBV12-5 and TRBJ2-3, with 7 bases fitting TRBD1. The germline V gene has CDR1 LGHNT and CDR2 FRNRAP. The length of the CDR3 is 14 residues. J lost 7 bases, V lost 1 base, and 5 bases had no gene match. CDR3 loop: CASGLGQGSYTQYF. DNA for the CDR3: TGTGCTAGTGGTTTGGGACAGGGTAGTTATACGCAGTATTTT.

The CDR3, as DNA: TGTGCCAGTATTCGGGCGGCGGGGGCTATCGGGGAGCTGTTTTTT. This translates into CASIRAAGAIGELFF. J is TRBJ2-2 and V is TRBV19, with D tentatively TRBD2 (7 bases). CDR3 size: 15 residues. The V end was cut by 7 bases, the J end by 7 bases, with 19 bases between. The V gene's germline CDR1 is LNHDA and CDR2 SQIVND (reference sequence). The whole variable domain, remainder taken from reference TRBV19 and TRBJ2-2, is DGGITQSPKYLFRKEGQNVTLSCEQNLNHDAMYWYRQDPGQGLRLIYYSQIVNDFQKGDIAEGYSVSREKKESFPLTVTSAQKNPTAFYLCASIRAAGAIGELFFGEGSRLTVL.

The genes are TRBV10-3 and TRBJ2-3, with 9 bases aligning to TRBD1. Germline V gene sequence: CDR1 ENHRY, CDR2 SYGVKD. The length of the CDR3 is 14 residues. V shed 7 bases and J 3 bases; nucleotides not matched to a gene: 5. As DNA, the CDR3 is TGTGCCATCACGACAGGGGGAGGGACAGATACGCAGTATTTT. Translating gives CAITTGGGTDTQYF.

The V call is TRBV6-1, the J call TRBJ2-7; TRBD1 is a possible D gene (5 bases). Germline V gives CDR1 MNHNS, CDR2 SASEGT. CDR3 length: 14 amino acids. The germline V and J ends were trimmed by 7 bases and 4 bases, with 17 bases remaining between them. In nucleotides, the CDR3 is TGTGCCAGCAATTCCGCAGGGATTCCTTACGAGCAGTACTTC. It codes for CASNSAGIPYEQYF.

This clone showed up just once. The V call is TRBV7-9, the J call TRBJ2-5, with TRBD1 matching over 7 bases. The length of the CDR3 is 15 residues. The germline V gene encodes CDR1 SEHNR and CDR2 FQNEAQ (reference sequence). V was clipped by 3 bases and J by 0 bases; unmatched bases: 4. Written as DNA, the CDR3 is TGTGCCAGCAGCTTCGGGACAGCCAACCAAGAGACCCAGTACTTC. Protein product: CASSFGTANQETQYF. Using reference TRBV7-9 and TRBJ2-5 for the parts outside the CDR3, the full variable domain is DTGVSQNPRHKITKRGQNVTFRCDPISEHNRLYWYRQTLGQGPEFLTYFQNEAQLEKSRLLSDRFSAERPKGSFSTLEIQRTEQGDSAMYLCASSFGTANQETQYFGPGTRLLVL.

The chain links TRBV11-2 to TRBJ1-2; D call uncertain. The CDR3 length is 13 residues. Germline V lookup: CDR1 SGHAT, CDR2 FQNNGV. With 4 bases removed from V and 8 bases from J, the gap between germline ends came to 14 bases. CDR3 sequence: CASSSHLAHGYTF. In DNA, the CDR3 is TGTGCCAGCAGCTCACATCTCGCCCACGGCTACACCTTC.

The rearrangement joins TRBV7-2 to TRBJ1-4; D gene ambiguous. Per the germline V gene, CDR1 is SGHTA and CDR2 is FQGNSA. There are 14 residues in the CDR3. Trimming pared 2 bases from V and 3 bases from J, leaving 7 bases between. CDR3 sequence reads: CASSLHGSNEKLFF. The CDR3 DNA is TGTGCCAGCAGCTTACACGGTTCTAATGAAAAACTGTTTTTT.

V usage is TRBV2 and J usage is TRBJ1-1; D is unclear. The germline gives CDR1 SNHLY, CDR2 FYNNEI. CDR3 length: 15 residues. Trimming shortened V by 7 bases and J by 0 bases, and 15 bases separated the two germline ends. The CDR3 region is CASKEGRGMNTEAFF. Written as DNA, the CDR3 is TGTGCCAGCAAAGAGGGAAGAGGGATGAACACTGAAGCTTTCTTT.

The J gene is TRBJ2-7, the V gene TRBV5-4; 10 bases map to TRBD2. This CDR3 is built from 15 residues. Germline trimming cut 4 bases from V and 2 bases from J; bases unmatched to any gene: 6. Germline V gene data show CDR1 as SGHNT and CDR2 as YYREEE (reference sequence). DNA of the CDR3: TGTGCCAGCAGCCCTCCGGGGACTAGCGCCTACGAGCAGTACTTC. Residues: CASSPPGTSAYEQYF.

This chain uses TRBV27 with TRBJ1-1, with D maybe TRBD1 (6 bases). CDR3 length: 14 amino acids. CDR1 is MNHEY, CDR2 SMNVEV, per germline (reference sequence). The germline V and J ends were trimmed by 3 bases and 5 bases, with 13 bases remaining between them. Here the CDR3 DNA reads TGTGCCAGCAGTTTCACGGGGGGCTGGACTGAAGCTTTCTTT. Its translation: CASSFTGGWTEAFF.

V and J are TRBV11-2 and TRBJ1-1, with TRBD1 matching over 7 bases. V was pared by 3 bases and J by 8 bases, with 3 bases of the junction left unmatched. CDR1 is SGHAT, CDR2 FQNNGV, per germline. The CDR3 loop spans 12 amino acids. The CDR3 protein is CASSFSRGEAFF. CDR3 coding DNA: TGTGCCAGCAGCTTTAGCAGGGGGGAAGCTTTCTTT.

The table lists this clone with a count of one. J is TRBJ1-5 and V is TRBV2; D is uncertain. This CDR3 contains 15 residues. V was trimmed by 6 bases and J by 0 bases, leaving 12 bases between them. Germline CDR1 and CDR2: SNHLY and FYNNEI. CDR3 loop: CASRRVSNSNQPQHF. CDR3 coding DNA: TGTGCCAGCAGACGGGTCTCAAATAGCAATCAGCCCCAGCATTTT.

The J gene is TRBJ2-3, the V gene TRBV25-1; D is undetermined. From germline, CDR1 is MGHDK and CDR2 SYGVNS. This CDR3 contains 15 residues. The ends were cut back, 4 bases at V and 0 bases at J, with 11 bases in the middle. Here the CDR3 reads CASSAQKPSTDTQYF. DNA of the CDR3: TGTGCCAGCAGTGCTCAGAAACCGAGCACAGATACGCAGTATTTT. Full variable domain (missing parts from reference TRBV25-1 and TRBJ2-3): EADIYQTPRYLVIGTGKKITLECSQTMGHDKMYWYQQDPGMELHLIHYSYGVNSTEKGDLSSESTVSRIRTEHFPLTLESARPSHTSQYLCASSAQKPSTDTQYFGPGTRLTVL.

The gene calls are TRBV7-2 and TRBJ2-7; a possible D gene is TRBD2 (6 bases). V lost 0 bases and J lost 3, with 12 bases in between. CDR3 length: 15 amino acids. Germline lookup yields CDR1 SGHTA and CDR2 FQGNSA. CDR3: CASSLARDWDYEQYF. As DNA, the CDR3 is TGTGCCAGCAGCTTAGCTCGGGACTGGGACTACGAGCAGTACTTC.

This chain connects TRBV27 to TRBJ2-1, with D tentatively TRBD2 (6 bases). Germline V gives CDR1 MNHEY, CDR2 SMNVEV (reference sequence). V gave up 6 bases and J gave up 4 bases, with 16 bases separating them. The CDR3 contains 15 residues. Here the CDR3 reads CASRGQLAPYNEQFF. The DNA of the CDR3 is TGTGCCAGCAGGGGGCAACTAGCCCCTTACAATGAGCAGTTCTTC.

The V and J genes are TRBV11-2 and TRBJ1-1, with TRBD1 as a possible D gene (6 bases). Trimming stripped 2 bases from V and 3 bases from J, with 13 bases between. CDR1 and CDR2 (germline): SGHAT, FQNNGV. This CDR3 contains 15 residues. CDR3 region: CASSLWGRGDTEAFF. CDR3 in DNA: TGTGCCAGCAGCTTATGGGGCAGGGGCGACACTGAAGCTTTCTTT.

The chain couples TRBV2 to TRBJ2-3; 11 bases line up with TRBD2. This CDR3 has 15 residues. Germline V gene data show CDR1 as SNHLY and CDR2 as FYNNEI. The J segment lost 6 bases and the V segment lost 2 bases, leaving 4 bases of the junction unmatched. The CDR3 DNA reads TGTGCCAGCAGTGAACGCGCTAGCGGGAGGGATACGCAGTATTTT. It encodes CASSERASGRDTQYF.